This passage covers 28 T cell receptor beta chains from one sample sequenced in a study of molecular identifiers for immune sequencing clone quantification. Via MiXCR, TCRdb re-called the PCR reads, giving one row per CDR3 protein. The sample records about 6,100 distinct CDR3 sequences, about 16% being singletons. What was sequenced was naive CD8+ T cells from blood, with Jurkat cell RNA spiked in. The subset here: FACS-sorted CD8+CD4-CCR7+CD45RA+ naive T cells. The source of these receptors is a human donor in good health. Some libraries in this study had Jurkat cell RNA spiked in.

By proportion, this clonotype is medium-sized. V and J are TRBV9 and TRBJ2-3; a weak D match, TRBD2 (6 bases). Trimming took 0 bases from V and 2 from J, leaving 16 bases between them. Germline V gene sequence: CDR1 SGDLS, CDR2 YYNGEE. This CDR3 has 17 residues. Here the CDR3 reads CASSVEGTSPTTDTQYF. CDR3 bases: TGTGCCAGCAGCGTAGAGGGGACTTCCCCCACCACAGATACGCAGTATTTT.

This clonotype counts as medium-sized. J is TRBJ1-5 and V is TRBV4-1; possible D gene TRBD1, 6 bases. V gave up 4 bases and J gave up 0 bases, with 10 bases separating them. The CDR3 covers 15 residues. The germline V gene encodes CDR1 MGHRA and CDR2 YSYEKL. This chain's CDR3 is CASSRDNYSNQPQHF. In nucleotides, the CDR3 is TGCGCCAGCAGCCGGGACAACTATAGCAATCAGCCCCAGCATTTT.

In DNA, the CDR3 is TGCGCCAGCAGCCAAGATCCCTCTCCGGCTGAAAAACTGTTTTTT. This gives the protein CASSQDPSPAEKLFF. The gene calls are TRBV4-3 and TRBJ1-4; D remains unclear. The V and J ends lost 0 bases and 7 bases respectively, with 12 bases between them. The V gene's germline CDR1 is LGHNA and CDR2 YSLEER. This CDR3 contains 15 residues.

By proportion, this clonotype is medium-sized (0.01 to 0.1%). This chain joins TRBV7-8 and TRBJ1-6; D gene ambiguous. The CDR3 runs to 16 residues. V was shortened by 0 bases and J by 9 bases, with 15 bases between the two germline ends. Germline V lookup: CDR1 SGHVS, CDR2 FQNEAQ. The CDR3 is CASSLAGRTAGSPLHF. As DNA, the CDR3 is TGTGCCAGCAGCTTAGCGGGTAGGACCGCTGGTTCACCCCTCCACTTT.

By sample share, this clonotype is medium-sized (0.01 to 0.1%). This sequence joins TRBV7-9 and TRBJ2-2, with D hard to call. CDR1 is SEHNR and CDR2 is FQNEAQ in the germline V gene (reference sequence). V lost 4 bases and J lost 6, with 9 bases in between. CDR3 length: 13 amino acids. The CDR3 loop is CASSSVLSGELFF. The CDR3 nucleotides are TGTGCCAGCAGCTCCGTACTGTCCGGGGAGCTGTTTTTT.

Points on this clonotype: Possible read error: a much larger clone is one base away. CDR3 region: CAASDSSSYNEQFF. In nucleotides, the CDR3 is TGTGCCGCCAGTGATTCTAGCTCCTACAATGAGCAGTTCTTC. The chain uses TRBV24-1 and TRBJ2-1; no clear D. The CDR3 length is 14 residues. The V gene's germline CDR1 is KGHDR and CDR2 SFDVKD.

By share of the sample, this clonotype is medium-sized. As DNA, the CDR3 is TGCGCCAGCAGCAGTGGGGGCCAGGCCCACACTGAAGCTTTCTTT. Protein: CASSSGGQAHTEAFF. The rearrangement uses TRBV4-1 and TRBJ1-1; D possibly corresponds to TRBD1 (6 bases). V was cut by 5 bases and J by 3 bases, with 16 bases left in between. The CDR3 has 15 amino acids. Per the germline V gene, CDR1 is MGHRA and CDR2 is YSYEKL.

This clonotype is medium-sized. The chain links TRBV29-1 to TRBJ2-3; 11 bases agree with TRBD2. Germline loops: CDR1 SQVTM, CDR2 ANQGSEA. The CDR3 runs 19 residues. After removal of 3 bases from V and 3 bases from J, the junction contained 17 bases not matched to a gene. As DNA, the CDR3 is TGCAGCGTTGAGGGGGGGCTAGCGGGAGGAGCCGTATGGACAGATACGCAGTATTTT. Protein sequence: CSVEGGLAGGAVWTDTQYF.

This CDR3 is CASSLAPGSHEQYF. CDR3 DNA: TGTGCCAGCAGCTTAGCGCCAGGGTCGCACGAGCAGTACTTC. The genes are TRBV7-9 and TRBJ2-7; D perhaps matches TRBD1 (5 bases). Trimming removed 0 bases at V and 5 bases at J, with 11 bases between. Germline loops: CDR1 SEHNR, CDR2 FQNEAQ (reference sequence). The CDR3 spans 14 residues.

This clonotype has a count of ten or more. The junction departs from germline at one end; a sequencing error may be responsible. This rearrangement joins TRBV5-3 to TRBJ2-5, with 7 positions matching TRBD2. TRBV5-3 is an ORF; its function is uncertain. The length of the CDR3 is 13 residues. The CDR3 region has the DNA TGTGCCAGCTCCAAGGGACTGGGGGGGACCCAGTACTTT. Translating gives CASSKGLGGTQYF.

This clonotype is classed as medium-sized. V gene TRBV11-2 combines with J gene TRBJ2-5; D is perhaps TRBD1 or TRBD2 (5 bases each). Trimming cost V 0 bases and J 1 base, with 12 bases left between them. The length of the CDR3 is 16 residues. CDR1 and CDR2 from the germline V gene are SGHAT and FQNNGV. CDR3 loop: CASSLEWPGTQETQYF. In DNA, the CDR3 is TGTGCCAGCAGCTTAGAATGGCCAGGGACCCAAGAGACCCAGTACTTC.

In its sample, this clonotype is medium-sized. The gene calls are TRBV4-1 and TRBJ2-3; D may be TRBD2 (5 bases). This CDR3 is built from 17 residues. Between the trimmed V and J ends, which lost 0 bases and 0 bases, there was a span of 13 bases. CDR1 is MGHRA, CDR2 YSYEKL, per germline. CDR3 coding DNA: TGCGCCAGCAGCCAAGACGAAGTTGGGAGTAGCACAGATACGCAGTATTTT. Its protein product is CASSQDEVGSSTDTQYF.

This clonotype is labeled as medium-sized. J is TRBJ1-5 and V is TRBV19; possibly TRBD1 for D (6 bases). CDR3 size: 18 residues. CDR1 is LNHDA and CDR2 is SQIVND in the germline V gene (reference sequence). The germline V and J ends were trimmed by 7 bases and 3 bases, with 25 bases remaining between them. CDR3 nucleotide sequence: TGTGCCAGTAACTCCCCCACGGAGGGGGAAGGTCCCAATCAGCCCCAGCATTTT. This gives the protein CASNSPTEGEGPNQPQHF.

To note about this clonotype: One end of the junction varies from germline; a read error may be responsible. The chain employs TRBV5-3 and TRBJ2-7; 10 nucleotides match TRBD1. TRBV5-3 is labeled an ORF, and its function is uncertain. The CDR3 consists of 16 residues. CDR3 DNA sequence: TGTGCCAGCAGCTACTGGCGGACAGGGGGGTGGGACGAGCAGTACTTC. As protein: CASSYWRTGGWDEQYF.

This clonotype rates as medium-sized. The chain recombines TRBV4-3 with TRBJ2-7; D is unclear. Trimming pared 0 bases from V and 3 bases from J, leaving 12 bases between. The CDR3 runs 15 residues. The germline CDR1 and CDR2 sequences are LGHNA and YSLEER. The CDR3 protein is CASSQDNNPDYEQYF. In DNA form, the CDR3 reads TGCGCCAGCAGCCAAGATAACAACCCGGACTACGAGCAGTACTTC.

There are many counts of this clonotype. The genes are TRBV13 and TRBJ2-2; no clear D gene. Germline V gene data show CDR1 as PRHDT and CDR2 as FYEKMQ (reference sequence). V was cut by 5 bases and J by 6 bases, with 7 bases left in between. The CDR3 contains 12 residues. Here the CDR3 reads CASSVRSGELFF. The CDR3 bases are TGTGCCAGCAGCGTCCGCTCCGGGGAGCTGTTTTTT.

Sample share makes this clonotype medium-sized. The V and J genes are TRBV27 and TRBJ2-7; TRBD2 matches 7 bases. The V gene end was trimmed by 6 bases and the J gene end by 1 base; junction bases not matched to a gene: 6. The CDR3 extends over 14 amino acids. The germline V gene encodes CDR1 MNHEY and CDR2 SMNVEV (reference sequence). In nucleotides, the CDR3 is TGTGCCAGCAGAAGCCTCGGGAGGTCCTACGAGCAGTACTTC. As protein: CASRSLGRSYEQYF.

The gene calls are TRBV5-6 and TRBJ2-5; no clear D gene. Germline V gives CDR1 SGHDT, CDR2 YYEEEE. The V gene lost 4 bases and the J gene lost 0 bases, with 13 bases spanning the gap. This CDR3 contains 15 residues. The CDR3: CASSPSTQYQETQYF. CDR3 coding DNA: TGTGCCAGCAGCCCCTCAACACAGTACCAAGAGACCCAGTACTTC.

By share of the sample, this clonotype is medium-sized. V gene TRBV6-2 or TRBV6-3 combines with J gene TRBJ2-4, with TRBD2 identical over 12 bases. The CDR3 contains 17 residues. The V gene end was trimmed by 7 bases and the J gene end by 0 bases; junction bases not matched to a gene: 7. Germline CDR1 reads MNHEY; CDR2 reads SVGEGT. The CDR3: CASTETSGSLAKNIQYF. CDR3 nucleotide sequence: TGTGCCAGCACCGAGACTAGCGGGAGTTTAGCCAAAAACATTCAGTACTTC.

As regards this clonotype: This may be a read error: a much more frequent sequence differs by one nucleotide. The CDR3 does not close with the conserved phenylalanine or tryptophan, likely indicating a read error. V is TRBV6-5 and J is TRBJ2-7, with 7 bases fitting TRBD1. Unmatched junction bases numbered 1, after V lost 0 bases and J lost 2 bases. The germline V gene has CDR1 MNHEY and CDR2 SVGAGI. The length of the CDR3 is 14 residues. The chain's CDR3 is CASSYSQGAYEQYL. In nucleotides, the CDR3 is TGTGCCAGCAGTTACTCCCAGGGGGCCTACGAGCAGTACTTG.

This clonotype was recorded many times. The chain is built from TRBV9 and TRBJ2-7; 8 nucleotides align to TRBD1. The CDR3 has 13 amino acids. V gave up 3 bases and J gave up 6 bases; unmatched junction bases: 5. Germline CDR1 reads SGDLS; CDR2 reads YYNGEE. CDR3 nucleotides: TGTGCCAGCAGCGGAGCAGGGGGCCCCGAGCAGTACTTC. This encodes CASSGAGGPEQYF.

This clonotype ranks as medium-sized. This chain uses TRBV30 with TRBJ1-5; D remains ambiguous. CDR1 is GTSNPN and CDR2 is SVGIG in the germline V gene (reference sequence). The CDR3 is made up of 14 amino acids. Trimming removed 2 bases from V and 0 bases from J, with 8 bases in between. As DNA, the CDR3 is TGTGCCTGGAGTTCTCTCAATAGCAATCAGCCCCAGCATTTT. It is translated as CAWSSLNSNQPQHF.

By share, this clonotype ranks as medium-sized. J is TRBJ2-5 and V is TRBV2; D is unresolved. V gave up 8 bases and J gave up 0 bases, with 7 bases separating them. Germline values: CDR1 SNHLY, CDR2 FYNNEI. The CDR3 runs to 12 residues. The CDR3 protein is CASSGHQETQYF. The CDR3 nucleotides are TGTGCCAGCTCAGGACACCAAGAGACCCAGTACTTC.

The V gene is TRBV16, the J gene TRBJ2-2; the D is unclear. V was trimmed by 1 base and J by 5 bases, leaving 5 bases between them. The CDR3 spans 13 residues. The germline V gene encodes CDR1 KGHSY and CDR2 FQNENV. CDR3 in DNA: TGTGCCAGCAGCCAATTAATGACCGGGGAGCTGTTTTTT. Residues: CASSQLMTGELFF.

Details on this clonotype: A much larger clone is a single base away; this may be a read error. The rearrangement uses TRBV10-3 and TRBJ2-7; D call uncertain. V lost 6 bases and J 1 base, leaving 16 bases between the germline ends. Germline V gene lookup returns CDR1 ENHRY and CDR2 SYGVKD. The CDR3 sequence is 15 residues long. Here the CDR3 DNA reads TGTGCCATCAGGGAGACCCGGACCCGGTCCTACGAGCAGTACTTC. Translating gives CAIRETRTRSYEQYF.

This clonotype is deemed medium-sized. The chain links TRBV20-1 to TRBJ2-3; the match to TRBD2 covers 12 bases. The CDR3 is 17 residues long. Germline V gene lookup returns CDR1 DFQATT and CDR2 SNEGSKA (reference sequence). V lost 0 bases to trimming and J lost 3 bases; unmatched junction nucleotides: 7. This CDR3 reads CSARDRASGGATDTQYF. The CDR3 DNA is TGCAGTGCTAGAGATCGGGCTAGCGGGGGGGCTACAGATACGCAGTATTTT.

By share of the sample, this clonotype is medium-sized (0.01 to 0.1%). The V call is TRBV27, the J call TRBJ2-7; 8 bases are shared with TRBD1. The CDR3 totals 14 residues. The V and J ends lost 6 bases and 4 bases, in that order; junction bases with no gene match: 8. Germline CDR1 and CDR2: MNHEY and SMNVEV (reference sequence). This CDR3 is CASRPYRGWYEQYF. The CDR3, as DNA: TGTGCCAGCAGACCATACAGGGGGTGGTACGAGCAGTACTTC.

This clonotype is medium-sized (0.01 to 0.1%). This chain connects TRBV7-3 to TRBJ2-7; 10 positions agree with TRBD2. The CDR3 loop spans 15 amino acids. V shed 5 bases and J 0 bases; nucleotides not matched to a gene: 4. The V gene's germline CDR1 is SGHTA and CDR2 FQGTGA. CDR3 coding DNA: TGTGCCAGCAGCGCCCTAGCGGGGGCCTCCTACGAGCAGTACTTC. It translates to CASSALAGASYEQYF.